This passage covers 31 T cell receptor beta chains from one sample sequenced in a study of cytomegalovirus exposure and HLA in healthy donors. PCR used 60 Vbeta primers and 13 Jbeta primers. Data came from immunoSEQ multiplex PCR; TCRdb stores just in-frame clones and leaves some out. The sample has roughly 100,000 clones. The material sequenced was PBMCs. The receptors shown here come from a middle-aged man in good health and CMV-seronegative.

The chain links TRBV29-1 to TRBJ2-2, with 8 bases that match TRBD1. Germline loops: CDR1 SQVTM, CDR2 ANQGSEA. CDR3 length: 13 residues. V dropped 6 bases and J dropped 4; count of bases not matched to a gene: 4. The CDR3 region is CSVRTGSTGELFF. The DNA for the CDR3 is TGCAGCGTGCGGACAGGGTCCACCGGGGAGCTGTTTTTT.

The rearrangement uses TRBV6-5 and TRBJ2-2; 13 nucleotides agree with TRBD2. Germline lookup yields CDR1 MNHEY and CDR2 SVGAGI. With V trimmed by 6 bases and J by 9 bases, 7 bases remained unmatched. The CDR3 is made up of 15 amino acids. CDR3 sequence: CASRTGTSGIRELFF. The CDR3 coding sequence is TGTGCCAGCAGAACCGGGACTAGCGGGATCCGGGAGCTGTTTTTT.

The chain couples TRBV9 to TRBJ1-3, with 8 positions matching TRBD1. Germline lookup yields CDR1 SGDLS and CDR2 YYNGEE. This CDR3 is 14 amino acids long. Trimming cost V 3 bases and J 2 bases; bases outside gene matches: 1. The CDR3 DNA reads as TGTGCCAGCAGCGAGACAGGGGCTGGAAACACCATATATTTT. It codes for CASSETGAGNTIYF.

CDR3 DNA: TGTGCCAGCAGCTTGGATCAAGCGCGGAGCCAAGAGACCCAGTACTTC. Amino acid sequence: CASSLDQARSQETQYF. The V gene is TRBV5-4, the J gene TRBJ2-5; D is undetermined. The length of the CDR3 is 16 residues. The ends were cut back, 0 bases at V and 1 base at J, with 13 bases in the middle. Germline lookup yields CDR1 SGHNT and CDR2 YYREEE (reference sequence).

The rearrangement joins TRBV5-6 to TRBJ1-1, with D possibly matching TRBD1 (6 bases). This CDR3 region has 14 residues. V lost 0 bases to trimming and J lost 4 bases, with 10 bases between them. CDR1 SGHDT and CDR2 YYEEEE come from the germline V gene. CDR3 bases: TGTGCCAGCAGCTTGGGACTGACAGGCACTGAAGCTTTCTTT. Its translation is CASSLGLTGTEAFF.

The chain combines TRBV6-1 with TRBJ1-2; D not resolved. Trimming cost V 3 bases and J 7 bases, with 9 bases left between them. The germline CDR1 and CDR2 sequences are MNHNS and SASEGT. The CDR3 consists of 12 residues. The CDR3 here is CASSDFPSGYTF. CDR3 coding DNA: TGTGCCAGCAGTGACTTCCCGTCTGGCTACACCTTC.

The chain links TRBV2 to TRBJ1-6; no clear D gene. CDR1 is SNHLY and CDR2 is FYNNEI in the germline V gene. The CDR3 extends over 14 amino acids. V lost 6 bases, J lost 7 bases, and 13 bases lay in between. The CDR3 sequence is CASSELIQNSPLHF. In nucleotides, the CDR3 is TGTGCCAGCAGCGAACTAATACAGAATTCACCCCTCCACTTT.

The CDR3 region has the DNA TGTGCCAGCAGCCCTCTAAATGAGCAGTTCTTC. This codes for CASSPLNEQFF. The chain employs TRBV25-1 and TRBJ2-1; D unclear. V was trimmed by 6 bases and J by 7 bases, leaving 7 bases between them. The V gene's germline CDR1 is MGHDK and CDR2 SYGVNS. CDR3 length: 11 amino acids.

The CDR3 coding sequence is TGTGCCAGTAGTACTCGACTAGCGGGGTACACAGATACGCAGTATTTT. Translation: CASSTRLAGYTDTQYF. The chain links TRBV19 to TRBJ2-3; 11 nucleotides match TRBD2. CDR3 size: 16 residues. From germline, CDR1 is LNHDA and CDR2 SQIVND (reference sequence). Trimming cost V 4 bases and J 2 bases; bases outside gene matches: 5.

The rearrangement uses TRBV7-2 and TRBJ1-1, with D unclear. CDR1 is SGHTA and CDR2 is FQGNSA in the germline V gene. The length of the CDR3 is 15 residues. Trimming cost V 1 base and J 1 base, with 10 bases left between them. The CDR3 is CASSLVTAGNTEAFF. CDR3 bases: TGTGCCAGCAGCTTAGTTACGGCGGGGAACACTGAAGCTTTCTTT.

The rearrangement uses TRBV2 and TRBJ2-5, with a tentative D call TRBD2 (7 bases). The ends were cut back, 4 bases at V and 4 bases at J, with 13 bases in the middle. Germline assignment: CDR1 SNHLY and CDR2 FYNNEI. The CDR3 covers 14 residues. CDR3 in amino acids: CASSGGGGGETQYF. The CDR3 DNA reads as TGTGCCAGCAGTGGGGGGGGAGGGGGAGAGACCCAGTACTTC.

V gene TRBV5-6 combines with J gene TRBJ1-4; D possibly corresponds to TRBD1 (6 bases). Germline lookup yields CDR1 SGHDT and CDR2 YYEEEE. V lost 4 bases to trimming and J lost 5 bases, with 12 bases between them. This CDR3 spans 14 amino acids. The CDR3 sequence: CASSPTGRNEKLFF. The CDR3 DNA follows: TGTGCCAGCAGCCCAACAGGGCGCAATGAAAAACTGTTTTTT.

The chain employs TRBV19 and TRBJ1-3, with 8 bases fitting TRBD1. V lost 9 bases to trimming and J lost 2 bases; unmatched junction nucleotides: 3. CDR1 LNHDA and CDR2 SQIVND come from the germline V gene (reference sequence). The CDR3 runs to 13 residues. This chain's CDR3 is CARSTGAGNTIYF. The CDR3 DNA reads TGTGCCAGATCGACAGGGGCTGGAAACACCATATATTTT. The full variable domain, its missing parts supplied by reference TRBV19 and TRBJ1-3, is DGGITQSPKYLFRKEGQNVTLSCEQNLNHDAMYWYRQDPGQGLRLIYYSQIVNDFQKGDIAEGYSVSREKKESFPLTVTSAQKNPTAFYLCARSTGAGNTIYFGEGSWLTVV.

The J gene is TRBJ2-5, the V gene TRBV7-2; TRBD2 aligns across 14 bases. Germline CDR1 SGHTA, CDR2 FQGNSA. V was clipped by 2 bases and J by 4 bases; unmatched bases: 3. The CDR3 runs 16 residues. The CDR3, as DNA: TGTGCCAGCAGCTTATTTGGGACTAGCGGGGGAGAGACCCAGTACTTC. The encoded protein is CASSLFGTSGGETQYF.

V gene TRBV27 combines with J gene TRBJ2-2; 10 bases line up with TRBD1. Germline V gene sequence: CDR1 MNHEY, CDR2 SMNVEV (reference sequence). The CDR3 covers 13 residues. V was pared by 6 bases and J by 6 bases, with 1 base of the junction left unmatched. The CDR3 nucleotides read TGTGCCAGCAGAGGACAGGGGGCCGGGGAGCTGTTTTTT. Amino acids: CASRGQGAGELFF.

The CDR3 reads CASSPPGQGLSPQHF. Written as DNA, the CDR3 is TGTGCCAGCAGCCCGCCGGGACAGGGCCTCTCTCCCCAGCATTTT. The V call is TRBV7-2, the J call TRBJ1-5; 9 positions agree with TRBD1. The junction had 12 bases not matched to a gene; V was cut back by 5 bases and J by 10 bases. The CDR3 sequence is 15 residues long. Germline CDR1 and CDR2: SGHTA and FQGNSA.

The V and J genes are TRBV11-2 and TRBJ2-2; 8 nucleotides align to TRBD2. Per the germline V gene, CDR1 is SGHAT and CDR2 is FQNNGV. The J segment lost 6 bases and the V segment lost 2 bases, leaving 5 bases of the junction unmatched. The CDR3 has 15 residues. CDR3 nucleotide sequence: TGTGCCAGCAGCTTAAGCGGGAGCCAGCCCGGGGAGCTGTTTTTT. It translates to CASSLSGSQPGELFF.

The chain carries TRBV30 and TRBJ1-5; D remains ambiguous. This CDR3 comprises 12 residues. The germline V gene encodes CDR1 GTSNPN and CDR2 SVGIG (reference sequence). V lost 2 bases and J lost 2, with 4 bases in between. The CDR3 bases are TGTGCCTGGAGTCAGGGCAATCAGCCCCAGCATTTT. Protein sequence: CAWSQGNQPQHF.

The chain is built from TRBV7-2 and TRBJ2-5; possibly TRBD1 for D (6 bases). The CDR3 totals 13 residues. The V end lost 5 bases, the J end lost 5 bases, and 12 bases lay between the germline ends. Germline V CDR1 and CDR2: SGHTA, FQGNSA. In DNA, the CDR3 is TGTGCCAGCAGCAACTACAGGGACGAGACCCAGTACTTC. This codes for CASSNYRDETQYF.

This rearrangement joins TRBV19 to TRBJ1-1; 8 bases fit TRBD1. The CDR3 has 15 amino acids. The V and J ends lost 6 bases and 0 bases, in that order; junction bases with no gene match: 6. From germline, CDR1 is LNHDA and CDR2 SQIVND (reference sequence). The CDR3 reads CASSPTGQVNTEAFF. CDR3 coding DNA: TGTGCCAGTAGCCCGACGGGACAGGTGAACACTGAAGCTTTCTTT.

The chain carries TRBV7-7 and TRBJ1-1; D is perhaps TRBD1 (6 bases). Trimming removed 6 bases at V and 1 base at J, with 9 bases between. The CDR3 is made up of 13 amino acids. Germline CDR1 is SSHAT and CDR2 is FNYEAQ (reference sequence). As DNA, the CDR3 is TGTGCCAGCAGTTTGACAGGGAACACTGAAGCTTTCTTT. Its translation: CASSLTGNTEAFF. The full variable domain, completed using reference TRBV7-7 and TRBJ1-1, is GAGVSQSPRYKVTKRGQDVTLRCDPISSHATLYWYQQALGQGPEFLTYFNYEAQPDKSGLPSDRFSAERPEGSISTLTIQRTEQRDSAMYRCASSLTGNTEAFFGQGTRLTVV.

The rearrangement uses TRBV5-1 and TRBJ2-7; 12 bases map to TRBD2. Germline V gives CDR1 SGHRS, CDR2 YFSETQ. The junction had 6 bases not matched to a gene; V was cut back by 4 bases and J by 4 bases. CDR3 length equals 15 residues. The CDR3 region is CASSRTSGASYEQYF. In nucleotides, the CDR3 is TGCGCCAGCAGCCGGACTAGCGGGGCCTCATACGAGCAGTACTTC.

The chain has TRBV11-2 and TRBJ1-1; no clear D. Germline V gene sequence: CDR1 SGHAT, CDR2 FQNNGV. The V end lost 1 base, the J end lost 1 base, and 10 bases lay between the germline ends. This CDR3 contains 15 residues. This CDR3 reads CASSLAGWRNTEAFF. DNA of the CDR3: TGTGCCAGCAGCTTAGCGGGTTGGAGGAACACTGAAGCTTTCTTT. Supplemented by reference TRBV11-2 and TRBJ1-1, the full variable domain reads EAGVAQSPRYKIIEKRQSVAFWCNPISGHATLYWYQQILGQGPKLLIQFQNNGVVDDSQLPKDRFSAERLKGVDSTLKIQPAKLEDSAVYLCASSLAGWRNTEAFFGQGTRLTVV.

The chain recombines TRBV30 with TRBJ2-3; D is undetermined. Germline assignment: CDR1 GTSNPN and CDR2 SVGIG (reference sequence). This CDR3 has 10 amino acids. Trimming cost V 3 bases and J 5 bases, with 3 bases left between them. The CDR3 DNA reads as TGTGCCTGGAGGAGAGATACGCAGTATTTT. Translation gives CAWRRDTQYF.

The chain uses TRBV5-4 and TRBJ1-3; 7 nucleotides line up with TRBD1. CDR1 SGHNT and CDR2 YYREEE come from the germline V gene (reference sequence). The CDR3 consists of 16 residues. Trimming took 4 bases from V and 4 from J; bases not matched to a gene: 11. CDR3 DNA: TGTGCCAGCAGCATCAGACAGGGAAGTACGGGAAACACCATATATTTT. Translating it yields CASSIRQGSTGNTIYF.

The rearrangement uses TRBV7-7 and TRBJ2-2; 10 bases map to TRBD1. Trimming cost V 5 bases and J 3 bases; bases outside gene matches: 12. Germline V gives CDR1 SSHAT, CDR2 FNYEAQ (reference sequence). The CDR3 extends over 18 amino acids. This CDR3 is CASSQPRQGAFDTGELFF. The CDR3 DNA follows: TGTGCCAGCAGCCAACCCCGACAGGGGGCGTTCGACACCGGGGAGCTGTTTTTT.

The CDR3 here is CASSESSGTASGYTF. CDR3 in DNA: TGTGCCAGCAGTGAGTCTAGCGGGACAGCGTCTGGCTACACCTTC. The rearrangement joins TRBV6-1 to TRBJ1-2, with 7 bases that match TRBD1. Per germline, CDR1 MNHNS and CDR2 SASEGT. V trimming: 3 bases; J trimming: 7 bases; junction bases outside the gene matches: 11. The CDR3 is 15 amino acids.

This CDR3 is CASSPDSAGQYF. In DNA, the CDR3 is TGCGCCAGCAGCCCCGACTCGGCCGGGCAGTACTTC. The V call is TRBV5-1, the J call TRBJ2-7; unclear D gene. Germline lookup yields CDR1 SGHRS and CDR2 YFSETQ. The V gene lost 4 bases and the J gene lost 9 bases, with 14 bases spanning the gap. The CDR3 has 12 residues.

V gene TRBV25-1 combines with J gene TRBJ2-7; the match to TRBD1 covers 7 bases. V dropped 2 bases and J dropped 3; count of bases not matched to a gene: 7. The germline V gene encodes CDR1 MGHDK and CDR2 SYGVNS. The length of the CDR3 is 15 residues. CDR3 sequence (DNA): TGTGCCAGCAGTGAACCAGGGGGTTTTAGCTACGAGCAGTACTTC. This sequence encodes CASSEPGGFSYEQYF.

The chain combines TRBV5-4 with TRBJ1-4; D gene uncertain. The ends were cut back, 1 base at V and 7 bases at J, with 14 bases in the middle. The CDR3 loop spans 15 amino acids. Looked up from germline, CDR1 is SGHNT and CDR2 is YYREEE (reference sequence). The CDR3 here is CASSLYGELSEKLFF. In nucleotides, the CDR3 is TGTGCCAGCAGCTTGTACGGGGAATTGAGTGAAAAACTGTTTTTT.

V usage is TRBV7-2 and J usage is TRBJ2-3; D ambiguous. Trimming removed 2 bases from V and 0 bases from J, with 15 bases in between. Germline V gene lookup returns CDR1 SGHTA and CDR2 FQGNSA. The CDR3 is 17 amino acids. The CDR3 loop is CASSLRPVASSTDTQYF. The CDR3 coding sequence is TGTGCCAGCAGCTTAAGGCCTGTAGCCAGTAGCACAGATACGCAGTATTTT.